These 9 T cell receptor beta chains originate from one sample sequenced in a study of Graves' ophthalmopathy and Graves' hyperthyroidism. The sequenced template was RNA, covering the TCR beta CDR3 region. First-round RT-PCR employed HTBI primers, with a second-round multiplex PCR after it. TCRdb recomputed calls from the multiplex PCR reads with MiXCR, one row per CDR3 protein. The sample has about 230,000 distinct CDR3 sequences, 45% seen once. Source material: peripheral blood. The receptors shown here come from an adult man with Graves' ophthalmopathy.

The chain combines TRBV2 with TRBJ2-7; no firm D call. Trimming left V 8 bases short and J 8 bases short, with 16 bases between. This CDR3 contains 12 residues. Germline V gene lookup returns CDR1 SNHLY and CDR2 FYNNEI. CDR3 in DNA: TGTGCCAGCGGGCTCGCCGCGGCTCAGCAGTACTTC. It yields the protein CASGLAAAQQYF. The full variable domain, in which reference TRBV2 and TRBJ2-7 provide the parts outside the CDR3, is EPEVTQTPSHQVTQMGQEVILRCVPISNHLYFYWYRQILGQKVEFLVSFYNNEISEKSEIFDDQFSVERPDGSNFTLKIRSTKLEDSAMYFCASGLAAAQQYFGPGTRLTVT.

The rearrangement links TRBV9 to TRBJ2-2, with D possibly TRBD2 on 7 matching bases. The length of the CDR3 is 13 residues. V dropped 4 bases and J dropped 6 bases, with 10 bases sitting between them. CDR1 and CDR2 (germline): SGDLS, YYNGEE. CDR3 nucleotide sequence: TGTGCCAGCAGCCAAGGGGGGGCCGGGGAGCTGTTTTTT. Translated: CASSQGGAGELFF.

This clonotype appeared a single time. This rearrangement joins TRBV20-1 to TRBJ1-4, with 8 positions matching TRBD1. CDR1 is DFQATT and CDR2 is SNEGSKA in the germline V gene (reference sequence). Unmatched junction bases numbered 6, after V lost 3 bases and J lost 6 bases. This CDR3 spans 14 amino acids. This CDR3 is CSARGTGNYEKLFF. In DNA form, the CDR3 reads TGCAGTGCTAGGGGGACAGGAAATTATGAAAAACTGTTTTTT.

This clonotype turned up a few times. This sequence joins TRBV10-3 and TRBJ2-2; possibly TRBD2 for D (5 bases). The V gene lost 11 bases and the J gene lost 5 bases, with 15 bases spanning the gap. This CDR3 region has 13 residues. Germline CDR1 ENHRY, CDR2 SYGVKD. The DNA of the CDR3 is TGTGCCTTAGCGTCCAAATCAACCGGGGAGCTGTTTTTT. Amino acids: CALASKSTGELFF.

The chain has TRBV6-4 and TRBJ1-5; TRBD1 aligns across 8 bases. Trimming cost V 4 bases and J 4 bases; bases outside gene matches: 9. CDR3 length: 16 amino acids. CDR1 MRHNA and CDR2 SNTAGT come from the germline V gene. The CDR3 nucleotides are TGTGCCAGCAGTGTTAAACAGGGGGTAGGGAATCAGCCCCAGCATTTT. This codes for CASSVKQGVGNQPQHF.

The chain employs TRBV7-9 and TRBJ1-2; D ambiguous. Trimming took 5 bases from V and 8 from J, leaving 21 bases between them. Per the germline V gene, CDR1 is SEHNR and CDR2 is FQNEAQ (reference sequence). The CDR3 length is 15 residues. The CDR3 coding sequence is TGTGCCAGCAGCCTTTTCCGGGAAGCCCGCGAGGGCTACACCTTC. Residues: CASSLFREAREGYTF.

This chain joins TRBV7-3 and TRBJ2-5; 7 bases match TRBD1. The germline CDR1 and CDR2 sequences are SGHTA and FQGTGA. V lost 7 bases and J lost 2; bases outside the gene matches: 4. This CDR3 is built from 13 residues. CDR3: CASNIQGQETQYF. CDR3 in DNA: TGTGCCAGCAATATACAGGGGCAAGAGACCCAGTACTTC.

The CDR3, as DNA: TGTGCCAGCGGGGGAGGCCATCCATCCGTAGATGAAGCTTTCTTT. Amino acid sequence: CASGGGHPSVDEAFF. The chain joins TRBV7-9 to TRBJ1-1; possibly TRBD1 for D (5 bases). Germline V lookup: CDR1 SEHNR, CDR2 FQNEAQ (reference sequence). The germline V and J ends were trimmed by 8 bases and 7 bases, with 23 bases remaining between them. CDR3 size: 15 residues. The full variable domain, with the rest looked up from reference TRBV7-9 and TRBJ1-1, is DTGVSQNPRHKITKRGQNVTFRCDPISEHNRLYWYRQTLGQGPEFLTYFQNEAQLEKSRLLSDRFSAERPKGSFSTLEIQRTEQGDSAMYLCASGGGHPSVDEAFFGQGTRLTVV.

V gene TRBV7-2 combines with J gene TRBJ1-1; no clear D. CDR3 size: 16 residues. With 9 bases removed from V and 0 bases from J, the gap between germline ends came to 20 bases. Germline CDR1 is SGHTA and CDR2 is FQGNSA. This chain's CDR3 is CASLNLSRAMNTEAFF. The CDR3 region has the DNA TGTGCCAGTCTCAACCTATCGAGGGCCATGAACACTGAAGCTTTCTTT.